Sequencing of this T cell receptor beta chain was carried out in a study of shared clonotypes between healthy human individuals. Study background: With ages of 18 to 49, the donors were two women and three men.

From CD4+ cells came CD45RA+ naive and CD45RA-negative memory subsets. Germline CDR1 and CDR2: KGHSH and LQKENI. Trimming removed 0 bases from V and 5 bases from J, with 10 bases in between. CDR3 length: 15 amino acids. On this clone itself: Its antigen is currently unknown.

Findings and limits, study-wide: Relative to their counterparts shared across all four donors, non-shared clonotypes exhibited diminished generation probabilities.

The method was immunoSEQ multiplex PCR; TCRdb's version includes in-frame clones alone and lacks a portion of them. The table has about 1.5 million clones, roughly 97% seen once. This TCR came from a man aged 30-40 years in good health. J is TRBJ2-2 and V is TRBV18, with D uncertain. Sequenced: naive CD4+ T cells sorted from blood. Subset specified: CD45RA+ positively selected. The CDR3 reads CASSPPVTRTGELFF. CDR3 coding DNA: TGTGCCAGCTCACCACCGGTCACCAGGACCGGGGAGCTGTTTTTT. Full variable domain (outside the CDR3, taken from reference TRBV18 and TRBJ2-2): NAGVMQNPRHLVRRRGQEARLRCSPMKGHSHVYWYRQLPEEGLKFMVYLQKENIIDESGMPKERFSAEFPKEGPSILRIQQVVRGDSAAYFCASSPPVTRTGELFFGEGSRLTVL.